This TCR beta chain was profiled in a study of CD8 T cells in Susac syndrome. Negative isolation yielded CD4+ and CD8+ T cells, and FACS enriched TEMRA cells. RNA amounts of roughly 0.45 to 1 ug underwent reverse transcription with random hexamers. The authors amplified TCR beta CDR3 across 54 Vbeta and 13 Jbeta using immunoSEQ multiplex PCR. One entry per CDR3 protein, called by TCRdb with MiXCR from the immunoSEQ multiplex PCR reads. In the table there are 200,000 or so distinct CDR3 sequences, about 95% of which are singletons. CDR3 length equals 12 residues. Trimming pared 0 bases from V and 0 bases from J, leaving 2 bases between. Germline-derived CDR1 and CDR2 are GTSNPN and SVGIG (reference sequence).

V gene TRBV30 combines with J gene TRBJ2-5; D is unclear. The sequence derives from a human donor with multiple sclerosis. The sample taken for sequencing was CD4+ T cells from PBMCs. The DNA of the CDR3 is TGTGCCTGGAGTGTATACCAAGAGACCCAGTACTTC. It encodes CAWSVYQETQYF.